Listed here are 13 T cell receptor beta chains from one sample, sequenced in a study of T-cell reconstitution after alpha-beta-depleted transplantation in children. During its preparation, the TCRbeta library received unique molecular identifiers. TCRdb ran MiXCR on the PCR reads and lists one entry per CDR3 protein. The sample has about 460,000 distinct CDR3 sequences, about 10% seen once. The material was PBMCs, obtained before TCRalphabeta/CD19-depleted stem cell transplant. Source of these receptors: a child under 10 years old with inherited bone marrow failure, due to receive a stem cell transplant.

This clonotype was observed at least ten times. The chain carries TRBV12-3 or TRBV12-4 and TRBJ2-5, with no clear D. The V and J ends lost 3 bases and 4 bases respectively, with 15 bases between them. The CDR3 length is 15 residues. The CDR3 region is CASSFYLGAGETQYF. The CDR3 nucleotides read TGTGCCAGCAGTTTCTACCTGGGCGCAGGAGAGACCCAGTACTTC.

There are a few counts of this clonotype. The chain is built from TRBV7-2 and TRBJ2-1, with 7 bases aligning to TRBD2. V lost 5 bases and J lost 8; bases outside the gene matches: 12. The length of the CDR3 is 15 residues. Germline V gene data show CDR1 as SGHTA and CDR2 as FQGNSA. This CDR3 is CASSTGTITADEQFF. For the CDR3, the DNA is TGTGCCAGCAGCACCGGGACTATAACGGCAGATGAGCAGTTCTTC.

Only a few counts were recorded for this clonotype. The rearrangement uses TRBV20-1 and TRBJ2-1; a possible D gene is TRBD1 (6 bases). Germline CDR1 is DFQATT and CDR2 is SNEGSKA (reference sequence). V gave up 5 bases and J gave up 5 bases, with 13 bases separating them. The CDR3 extends over 13 amino acids. Here the CDR3 reads CSAPDRVDNEQFF. The DNA for the CDR3 is TGCAGTGCTCCGGACAGAGTAGACAATGAGCAGTTCTTC.

This clonotype was picked up many times. The rearrangement joins TRBV29-1 to TRBJ2-5; 8 nucleotides align to TRBD1. Germline V gene data show CDR1 as SQVTM and CDR2 as ANQGSEA. Trimming at V came to 4 bases and at J to 4 bases, leaving 8 bases not matched to a gene. This CDR3 spans 14 amino acids. As DNA, the CDR3 is TGCAGCGTTGTGACAGGGGAAGCAGGAGAGACCCAGTACTTC. The encoded protein is CSVVTGEAGETQYF.

V is TRBV19 and J is TRBJ2-7; tentatively, D is TRBD1 (5 bases). Per germline, CDR1 LNHDA and CDR2 SQIVND (reference sequence). V lost 3 bases, J lost 1 base, and 13 bases lay in between. The CDR3 contains 15 residues. CDR3 amino acids: CASSIFFGHSYEQYF. For the CDR3, the DNA is TGTGCCAGTAGTATTTTTTTCGGACATTCCTACGAGCAGTACTTC.

This clonotype was seen at least ten times. The chain employs TRBV12-3 or TRBV12-4 and TRBJ1-1; no definite D call. V lost 0 bases, J lost 3 bases, and 5 bases lay in between. This CDR3 has 13 residues. This chain's CDR3 is CASSLAQYTEAFF. The CDR3 coding sequence is TGTGCCAGCAGTTTAGCGCAATACACTGAAGCTTTCTTT.

There are many counts of this clonotype. V usage is TRBV5-1 and J usage is TRBJ2-5; maybe TRBD2 (5 bases). CDR1 is SGHRS, CDR2 YFSETQ, per germline. This CDR3 region has 14 residues. With 0 bases removed from V and 5 bases from J, the gap between germline ends came to 11 bases. Written as DNA, the CDR3 is TGCGCCAGCAGCTTGGCCTTCGGGGATGAGACCCAGTACTTC. The encoded protein is CASSLAFGDETQYF.

This clonotype was observed many times. The chain recombines TRBV3-1 with TRBJ2-2; D ambiguous. Trimming stripped 0 bases from V and 3 bases from J, with 8 bases between. This CDR3 comprises 15 residues. CDR1 LGHDT and CDR2 YNNKEL come from the germline V gene (reference sequence). CDR3 region: CASSQEKFYTGELFF. The CDR3 bases are TGTGCCAGCAGCCAAGAGAAGTTCTACACCGGGGAGCTGTTTTTT.

This clonotype was seen a handful of times. The chain couples TRBV18 to TRBJ2-1; TRBD1 aligns across 7 bases. CDR3 length: 16 amino acids. V was clipped by 1 base and J by 6 bases; unmatched bases: 9. The germline V gene encodes CDR1 KGHSH and CDR2 LQKENI. In nucleotides, the CDR3 is TGTGCCAGCTCACCACGGGGGACGACAGGGTCCAATGAGCAGTTCTTC. Encoded protein: CASSPRGTTGSNEQFF. The whole variable domain, remainder taken from reference TRBV18 and TRBJ2-1, is NAGVMQNPRHLVRRRGQEARLRCSPMKGHSHVYWYRQLPEEGLKFMVYLQKENIIDESGMPKERFSAEFPKEGPSILRIQQVVRGDSAAYFCASSPRGTTGSNEQFFGPGTRLTVL.

There are many counts of this clonotype. V gene TRBV20-1 combines with J gene TRBJ2-1; 10 positions agree with TRBD2. V gave up 3 bases and J gave up 0 bases; unmatched junction bases: 5. Germline CDR1 and CDR2: DFQATT and SNEGSKA (reference sequence). The CDR3 extends over 16 amino acids. The CDR3 region has the DNA TGCAGTGCTAGTGCTAGCGGGAGCGGCTCCTACAATGAGCAGTTCTTC. Amino acids: CSASASGSGSYNEQFF.

The table lists this clonotype with many counts. V usage is TRBV4-2 and J usage is TRBJ2-3, with D perhaps matching TRBD1 or TRBD2 (5 bases each). CDR3 length equals 16 residues. The germline gives CDR1 LGHNA, CDR2 YNFKEQ. Trimming left V 0 bases short and J 3 bases short, with 13 bases between. CDR3: CASSQDLLWGTDTQYF. The CDR3 bases are TGTGCCAGCAGCCAAGATCTGTTATGGGGGACAGATACGCAGTATTTT.

This clonotype was seen ten or more times. The chain recombines TRBV20-1 with TRBJ2-2, with 7 bases identical to TRBD2. V lost 0 bases and J lost 4; bases outside the gene matches: 11. From germline, CDR1 is DFQATT and CDR2 SNEGSKA (reference sequence). The CDR3 is made up of 17 amino acids. CDR3 sequence (DNA): TGCAGTGCTAGAGATTCCCGGCTAGCGGAGTTCACCGGGGAGCTGTTTTTT. Amino acid sequence: CSARDSRLAEFTGELFF.

This clonotype was detected only a few times. The V and J genes are TRBV4-1 and TRBJ1-5; weak D call: TRBD1 (6 bases). Germline V gene sequence: CDR1 MGHRA, CDR2 YSYEKL. There are 18 residues in the CDR3. V lost 2 bases and J lost 0, with 17 bases in between. The CDR3 DNA reads TGCGCCAGCAGCCAAATAATGGTGAGGGGGAATAGCAATCAGCCCCAGCATTTT. It is translated as CASSQIMVRGNSNQPQHF.